The 19 T cell receptor beta chains below were found in one sample sequenced in a study of blood T cell repertoires in COVID-19. Clones were read by immunoSEQ multiplex PCR, and TCRdb kept only the in-frame ones, dropping some. The sample holds some 160,000 clones, roughly three quarters seen once. The sample was peripheral blood. The receptors come from a man aged 55 to 70 with acute or convalescent COVID-19.

The V and J genes are TRBV5-6 and TRBJ2-5; possibly TRBD2 for D (6 bases). Between the trimmed V and J ends, which lost 2 bases and 5 bases, there was a span of 13 bases. Germline V CDR1 and CDR2: SGHDT, YYEEEE. This CDR3 is built from 14 residues. CDR3 protein: CASSFDSGLETQYF. CDR3 bases: TGTGCCAGCAGCTTCGATAGCGGCCTGGAGACCCAGTACTTC.

The gene calls are TRBV7-9 and TRBJ1-6; D is unresolved. Trimming took off 5 bases at V and 0 bases at J, with 8 bases between the two ends. CDR3 length: 15 amino acids. Germline V CDR1 and CDR2: SEHNR, FQNEAQ (reference sequence). CDR3 sequence: CASSGRGSYNSPLHF. As DNA, the CDR3 is TGTGCCAGCAGCGGCCGGGGCTCCTATAATTCACCCCTCCACTTT.

V and J are TRBV19 and TRBJ2-5; 12 nucleotides match TRBD2. Germline assignment: CDR1 LNHDA and CDR2 SQIVND (reference sequence). Trimming took 1 base from V and 4 from J; bases not matched to a gene: 4. The CDR3 extends over 16 amino acids. In nucleotides, the CDR3 is TGTGCCAGTAGTATAGGAGAGACTAGCGGGAGAGAGACCCAGTACTTC. This sequence encodes CASSIGETSGRETQYF.

This chain links TRBV5-1 with TRBJ2-5; D gene ambiguous. Germline CDR1 reads SGHRS; CDR2 reads YFSETQ. The CDR3 sequence is 15 residues long. V lost 1 base and J 5 bases, leaving 15 bases between the germline ends. The DNA for the CDR3 is TGCGCCAGCAGCTTGCATTCGGTGGCCGGGGAGACCCAGTACTTC. Protein sequence: CASSLHSVAGETQYF.

The chain combines TRBV5-1 with TRBJ2-1; TRBD1 might be the D (5 bases). Germline V gives CDR1 SGHRS, CDR2 YFSETQ. The CDR3 sequence is 15 residues long. With 0 bases removed from V and 5 bases from J, the gap between germline ends came to 12 bases. CDR3 DNA: TGCGCCAGCAGCTTGGGAAGTCGCAGGGACAATGAGCAGTTCTTC. Residues: CASSLGSRRDNEQFF.

In its sample, this clone was seen once. This chain links TRBV7-2 with TRBJ2-3, with 10 positions matching TRBD2. This CDR3 comprises 15 residues. Looked up from germline, CDR1 is SGHTA and CDR2 is FQGNSA. The trim removed 0 bases at V and 3 bases at J, leaving 0 bases unmatched. The CDR3 reads CASSLASGRTDTQYF. The CDR3 nucleotides read TGTGCCAGCAGCTTAGCTAGCGGGAGGACAGATACGCAGTATTTT.

The rearrangement uses TRBV23-1 and TRBJ2-2; D might be TRBD2 (5 bases). TRBV23-1 qualifies as an ORF whose function is uncertain. The CDR3 runs 16 residues. The ends were cut back, 1 base at V and 4 bases at J, with 13 bases in the middle. This CDR3 is CASSQFEERSTGELFF. The DNA for the CDR3 is TGCGCCAGCAGTCAATTTGAGGAGCGGAGCACCGGGGAGCTGTTTTTT.

The rearrangement joins TRBV7-8 to TRBJ2-5; D unresolved. The CDR3 runs 12 residues. V lost 2 bases to trimming and J lost 5 bases, with 6 bases between them. The germline V gene has CDR1 SGHVS and CDR2 FQNEAQ. The CDR3 here is CASSLIGETQYF. As DNA, the CDR3 is TGTGCCAGCAGCTTAATCGGGGAGACCCAGTACTTC.

V and J are TRBV10-1 and TRBJ1-4, with D unresolved. The ends were cut back, 7 bases at V and 6 bases at J, with 12 bases in the middle. This CDR3 region has 13 residues. CDR1 and CDR2 (germline): WNHNN, SYGVQD (reference sequence). This chain's CDR3 is CASTTAEYEKLFF. CDR3 sequence (DNA): TGCGCCAGCACCACCGCGGAGTATGAAAAACTGTTTTTT.

This clone is a singleton in its sample. The V and J genes are TRBV6-6 and TRBJ2-3; unclear D gene. The V gene's germline CDR1 is MNHNY and CDR2 SVGAGI (reference sequence). V lost 6 bases to trimming and J lost 6 bases, with 10 bases between them. This CDR3 is built from 12 residues. CDR3 sequence (DNA): TGTGCCAGCAGCTTGCTCGGGGATACGCAGTATTTT. This translates into CASSLLGDTQYF.

About this clone itself: Other nucleotide sequences in the sample specify the same CDR3. The chain is built from TRBV2 and TRBJ2-2, with D tentatively TRBD1 (6 bases). The germline gives CDR1 SNHLY, CDR2 FYNNEI. The CDR3 is 13 residues long. V was trimmed by 5 bases and J by 5 bases, leaving 9 bases between them. CDR3 in DNA: TGTGCCAGCAGTCTACAGGGAACCGGGGAGCTGTTTTTT. Its protein is CASSLQGTGELFF.

V usage is TRBV11-2 and J usage is TRBJ2-7, with TRBD2 identical over 8 bases. Germline CDR1 and CDR2: SGHAT and FQNNGV. Germline trimming cut 5 bases from V and 0 bases from J; bases unmatched to any gene: 6. The CDR3 extends over 15 amino acids. The CDR3 nucleotides are TGTGCCAGCAGCCGAACTAGCGGAGTCTCCTACGAGCAGTACTTC. This encodes CASSRTSGVSYEQYF.

The chain combines TRBV5-8 with TRBJ1-2; 8 bases map to TRBD1. Germline CDR1 SGHTS, CDR2 YDEGEE. CDR3 size: 17 residues. V dropped 3 bases and J dropped 0; count of bases not matched to a gene: 10. The CDR3 loop reads CASSSGQGRLANYGYTF. CDR3 nucleotides: TGTGCCAGCAGCTCCGGACAGGGACGGCTTGCTAACTATGGCTACACCTTC.

CDR3 sequence reads: CASTSPTSNEQYF. The CDR3 DNA sequence: TGTGCCAGCACCTCACCCACTAGCAACGAGCAGTACTTC. The chain has TRBV6-5 and TRBJ2-7; D may be TRBD2 (6 bases). Germline-derived CDR1 and CDR2 are MNHEY and SVGAGI. This CDR3 is 13 amino acids long. V gave up 7 bases and J gave up 5 bases, with 15 bases separating them.

The chain has TRBV15 and TRBJ1-2, with 8 bases that match TRBD1. Germline V gives CDR1 LNHNV, CDR2 YYDKDF (reference sequence). CDR3 length: 18 amino acids. Trimming removed 0 bases from V and 0 bases from J; junction bases left unmatched: 9. CDR3 nucleotide sequence: TGTGCCACCAGCAGAGATCTACCAGGGGGCGATGCTAACTATGGCTACACCTTC. Residues: CATSRDLPGGDANYGYTF. Using reference TRBV15 and TRBJ1-2 for the parts outside the CDR3, the full variable domain is DAMVIQNPRYQVTQFGKPVTLSCSQTLNHNVMYWYQQKSSQAPKLLFHYYDKDFNNEADTPDNFQSRRPNTSFCFLDIRSPGLGDTAMYLCATSRDLPGGDANYGYTFGSGTRLTVV.

As for this clone: One end of the junction is discordant with germline, which a read error may explain. The chain employs TRBV10-2 and TRBJ2-1; 9 nucleotides match TRBD2. CDR1 is WSHSY, CDR2 SAAADI, per germline. This CDR3 has 13 residues. CDR3 residues: CASSESAGGPGIF. The DNA of the CDR3 is TGCGCCAGCAGTGAGTCGGCGGGAGGGCCGGGGATCTTC.

As DNA, the CDR3 is TGTGCCAGCAGGAACACAGGGACCGGGGAGCTGTTTTTT. It specifies CASRNTGTGELFF. V and J are TRBV28 and TRBJ2-2; D possibly corresponds to TRBD1 (6 bases). Trimming pared 6 bases from V and 5 bases from J, leaving 10 bases between. This CDR3 has 13 residues. Germline V gene lookup returns CDR1 MDHEN and CDR2 SYDVKM.

The chain employs TRBV28 and TRBJ1-2; maybe TRBD1 (6 bases). The CDR3 is 14 amino acids. Trimming cost V 2 bases and J 3 bases, with 10 bases left between them. Germline CDR1 MDHEN, CDR2 SYDVKM. The CDR3: CASSLATGYYGYTF. The CDR3 nucleotides are TGTGCCAGCAGTTTAGCCACAGGGTACTATGGCTACACCTTC.

The gene calls are TRBV21-1 and TRBJ1-3; the D call in the table, TRBD1, was not verified against the DNA. TRBV21-1 is described as a pseudogene. The CDR3 covers 15 residues. Here the CDR3 reads CASSNGQGSGNTIYF. The CDR3 DNA reads as TGTGCCAGCAGCAACGGACAAGGCTCTGGAAACACCATATATTTT.